This TCR beta chain was observed in a study of blood T cell repertoires in COVID-19. The method was immunoSEQ multiplex PCR; TCRdb's version includes in-frame clones alone and lacks a portion of them. Of some 220,000 clones detected, approximately 86% appear once; the ten largest clones hold around 6.4%. This TCR came from a woman aged 60 to 75 with active or convalescent COVID-19. The sample was peripheral blood.

CDR3 coding DNA: TGTGCCAGCAGCCCGGAGGGGCCTAGCGGGGCGGAGACCCAGTACTTC. This translates into CASSPEGPSGAETQYF. J is TRBJ2-5 and V is TRBV7-2; TRBD2 aligns across 9 bases. This CDR3 region has 16 residues. Germline V gives CDR1 SGHTA, CDR2 FQGNSA. The V and J ends lost 5 bases and 5 bases, in that order; junction bases with no gene match: 12.